This passage covers 15 T cell receptor beta chains from one sample sequenced in a study of OX40 agonist ivuxolimab in advanced cancers. The assay was immunoSEQ multiplex PCR, and TCRdb's table has in-frame clones only and misses some. The sample has under 70,000 clones, about 90% seen once. The sample here was CD4+ or CD8+ T cells sorted from blood, taken in a trial of the OX40 agonist ivuxolimab. The source is an adult with an advanced solid tumor such as melanoma, head and neck, liver or kidney cancer.

The chain uses TRBV6-1 and TRBJ1-5; unclear D gene. The V gene lost 10 bases and the J gene lost 11 bases, with 18 bases spanning the gap. The CDR3 is made up of 12 amino acids. Germline CDR1 and CDR2: MNHNS and SASEGT. The CDR3 loop is CATNPPPMAQHF. CDR3 sequence (DNA): TGTGCCACCAATCCCCCCCCCATGGCCCAGCATTTT.

The CDR3 loop is CASSFNTGSTDTQYF. Written as DNA, the CDR3 is TGTGCCAGCAGCTTCAATACGGGCAGCACAGATACGCAGTATTTT. The rearrangement links TRBV5-5 to TRBJ2-3; no clear D gene. The CDR3 runs 15 residues. The germline V gene encodes CDR1 SGHKS and CDR2 YYEKEE (reference sequence). The V end was cut by 2 bases, the J end by 0 bases, with 10 bases between. Full variable domain (remainder filled in from reference TRBV5-5 and TRBJ2-3): DAGVTQSPTHLIKTRGQQVTLRCSPISGHKSVSWYQQVLGQGPQFIFQYYEKEERGRGNFPDRFSARQFPNYSSELNVNALLLGDSALYLCASSFNTGSTDTQYFGPGTRLTVL.

V and J are TRBV5-1 and TRBJ1-2, with 9 positions matching TRBD1. The CDR3 covers 15 residues. V lost 1 base to trimming and J lost 2 bases; unmatched junction nucleotides: 3. Per germline, CDR1 SGHRS and CDR2 YFSETQ. The CDR3 DNA reads as TGCGCCAGCAGCTTGCCCGGGACAGGGAACTATGGCTACACCTTC. It is translated as CASSLPGTGNYGYTF.

V is TRBV4-3 and J is TRBJ1-4; D ambiguous. The CDR3 runs to 13 residues. Trimming pared 0 bases from V and 14 bases from J, leaving 13 bases between. Germline V gives CDR1 LGHNA, CDR2 YSLEER. The CDR3 DNA reads TGCGCCAGCAGCCAAGATAGCGGTGCGGGGCTGTTTTTT. Protein: CASSQDSGAGLFF.

This chain connects TRBV28 to TRBJ1-2, with D unresolved. CDR1 and CDR2 from the germline V gene are MDHEN and SYDVKM. Trimming pared 5 bases from V and 4 bases from J, leaving 20 bases between. The CDR3 loop spans 16 amino acids. The CDR3 spells CASSPSGIQGFYGYTF. The CDR3 DNA reads TGTGCCAGCAGTCCGAGTGGAATCCAAGGCTTCTATGGCTACACCTTC.

The CDR3 loop reads CASSLGDGRNTEAFF. The CDR3 DNA sequence: TGTGCCAGCAGCTTGGGGGACGGGCGGAACACTGAAGCTTTCTTT. This sequence joins TRBV7-2 and TRBJ1-1; maybe TRBD1 (5 bases). This CDR3 region has 15 residues. Germline-derived CDR1 and CDR2 are SGHTA and FQGNSA. The germline V and J ends were trimmed by 3 bases and 1 base, with 12 bases remaining between them.

The chain carries TRBV29-1 and TRBJ2-2; 7 bases align to TRBD1. V gave up 6 bases and J gave up 2 bases; unmatched junction bases: 6. CDR1 is SQVTM and CDR2 is ANQGSEA in the germline V gene. This CDR3 contains 14 residues. The CDR3 loop is CSVGTARNTGELFF. CDR3 coding DNA: TGCAGCGTAGGGACAGCACGAAACACCGGGGAGCTGTTTTTT.

The count of this clone is one. The rearrangement uses TRBV28 and TRBJ2-1, with D maybe TRBD1 (5 bases). This CDR3 comprises 13 residues. Trimming took 5 bases from V and 5 from J, leaving 10 bases between them. The germline V gene has CDR1 MDHEN and CDR2 SYDVKM. CDR3 protein: CASSPGHNNEQFF. The DNA for the CDR3 is TGTGCCAGCAGTCCCGGACACAACAATGAGCAGTTCTTC.

V usage is TRBV5-5 and J usage is TRBJ2-1, with D unresolved. CDR3 length equals 17 residues. Germline CDR1 is SGHKS and CDR2 is YYEKEE (reference sequence). V was cut by 1 base and J by 0 bases, with 14 bases left in between. This CDR3 is CASSLRTRLGSYNEQFF. The CDR3 DNA reads TGTGCCAGCAGCTTGAGGACGCGCCTCGGCTCCTACAATGAGCAGTTCTTC.

The chain has TRBV19 and TRBJ2-1; D is uncertain. V gave up 8 bases and J gave up 6 bases, with 11 bases separating them. CDR3 length equals 12 residues. The germline V gene has CDR1 LNHDA and CDR2 SQIVND (reference sequence). In DNA, the CDR3 is TGTGCCAGTTCGGCTGGGCCCAATGAGCAGTTCTTC. Protein sequence: CASSAGPNEQFF.

This chain uses TRBV6-1 with TRBJ1-1, with D unresolved. Trimming pared 7 bases from V and 3 bases from J, leaving 15 bases between. The CDR3 length is 14 residues. Germline lookup yields CDR1 MNHNS and CDR2 SASEGT. This CDR3 is CASITLLGDTEAFF. The CDR3 DNA sequence: TGTGCCAGCATCACCCTCCTAGGTGACACTGAAGCTTTCTTT.

The chain is built from TRBV30 and TRBJ1-4; D possibly corresponds to TRBD1 (5 bases). Germline V gene data show CDR1 as GTSNPN and CDR2 as SVGIG (reference sequence). The CDR3 is 15 residues long. V was trimmed by 3 bases and J by 8 bases, leaving 19 bases between them. CDR3 in amino acids: CAWSRGTPGGEKLFF. As DNA, the CDR3 is TGTGCCTGGAGCCGTGGGACCCCTGGTGGGGAAAAACTGTTTTTT.

V usage is TRBV10-3 and J usage is TRBJ1-1; a possible D gene is TRBD1 (5 bases). Trimming left V 7 bases short and J 4 bases short, with 13 bases between. CDR3 length equals 13 residues. The germline CDR1 and CDR2 sequences are ENHRY and SYGVKD. This chain's CDR3 is CAITRDEGTEAFF. As DNA, the CDR3 is TGTGCCATCACCAGGGACGAGGGCACTGAAGCTTTCTTT.

The chain joins TRBV7-2 to TRBJ2-1; D is uncertain. The V gene lost 4 bases and the J gene lost 4 bases, with 8 bases spanning the gap. The CDR3 length is 13 residues. Germline CDR1 reads SGHTA; CDR2 reads FQGNSA. The CDR3 DNA reads TGTGCCAGCAGCTCTATACAGTACAATGAGCAGTTCTTC. Amino acid sequence: CASSSIQYNEQFF.

The chain couples TRBV5-6 to TRBJ1-2; no firm D call. This CDR3 is 14 amino acids long. V lost 4 bases to trimming and J lost 6 bases, with 16 bases between them. CDR1 SGHDT and CDR2 YYEEEE come from the germline V gene. Written as DNA, the CDR3 is TGTGCCAGCAGCCCCTTATTCGAATCCAATGGCTACACCTTC. This sequence encodes CASSPLFESNGYTF.